This TCR beta chain was identified in a study of blood T cell repertoires in COVID-19. Study-wide context: Sample material is recorded as cDNA or gDNA derived from T cells, B-cell-depleted T cells, or PBMCs.

The ends were cut back, 4 bases at V and 7 bases at J, with 11 bases in the middle. The CDR3 is made up of 14 amino acids. Per germline, CDR1 LGHDT and CDR2 YNNKEL (reference sequence). Clones were read by immunoSEQ multiplex PCR, and TCRdb kept only the in-frame ones, dropping some. The sample contains about 370,000 clones, roughly 90% of which appear only once. This TCR derives from a woman younger than 45 with COVID-19, enrolled during active disease. The V call is TRBV3-1 (or the pseudogene TRBV3-2), the J call TRBJ1-6; a weak D match, TRBD1 (6 bases). Sequenced input: peripheral blood. Here the CDR3 DNA reads TGTGCCAGCAGCCTCGGACAGATAAATTCACCCCTCCACTTT. As protein: CASSLGQINSPLHF.